One and the same sample provided the 14 T cell receptor beta chains below, sequenced in a study of CD8 T cells in Susac syndrome. Reverse transcription of about 0.45 to 1 ug RNA was performed with random hexamers. Each CDR3 protein is one row after TCRdb ran MiXCR on the immunoSEQ multiplex PCR reads. The data show more than 150,000 distinct CDR3 sequences, approximately 95% seen once. Sequenced material: CD4+ T cells from PBMCs. The receptors come from a human donor with Susac syndrome.

The chain joins TRBV18 to TRBJ1-3; D is ambiguous. CDR3 size: 14 residues. V was clipped by 3 bases and J by 4 bases, with 10 bases between them. Per the germline V gene, CDR1 is KGHSH and CDR2 is LQKENI. The CDR3 DNA sequence: TGTGCCAGCTCACCCGAAAGGACCGGAAACACCATATATTTT. It translates to CASSPERTGNTIYF.

The genes are TRBV19 and TRBJ2-3; D is unresolved. With 1 base removed from V and 5 bases from J, the gap between germline ends came to 10 bases. The length of the CDR3 is 14 residues. CDR1 and CDR2 (germline): LNHDA, SQIVND (reference sequence). The CDR3 DNA reads TGTGCCAGTAGTATAGGAGTATCGAGAGATACGCAGTATTTT. This encodes CASSIGVSRDTQYF. Variable domain in full (rest from reference TRBV19 and TRBJ2-3): DGGITQSPKYLFRKEGQNVTLSCEQNLNHDAMYWYRQDPGQGLRLIYYSQIVNDFQKGDIAEGYSVSREKKESFPLTVTSAQKNPTAFYLCASSIGVSRDTQYFGPGTRLTVL.

J is TRBJ2-1 and V is TRBV7-9, with 9 bases lining up with TRBD1. CDR1 is SEHNR and CDR2 is FQNEAQ in the germline V gene (reference sequence). The CDR3 sequence is 16 residues long. J was trimmed by 0 bases and V by 6 bases; bases with no gene match: 6. In DNA form, the CDR3 reads TGTGCCAGCAGACCCGGGACAGGGAGCTCCTACAATGAGCAGTTCTTC. It codes for CASRPGTGSSYNEQFF. Combining the CDR3 with reference TRBV7-9 and TRBJ2-1 gives the whole variable domain DTGVSQNPRHKITKRGQNVTFRCDPISEHNRLYWYRQTLGQGPEFLTYFQNEAQLEKSRLLSDRFSAERPKGSFSTLEIQRTEQGDSAMYLCASRPGTGSSYNEQFFGPGTRLTVL.

This CDR3 is CSAPYNEQFF. CDR3 sequence (DNA): TGCAGTGCCCCATACAATGAGCAGTTCTTC. This sequence joins TRBV20-1 and TRBJ2-1; D unclear. The ends were cut back, 6 bases at V and 4 bases at J, with 4 bases in the middle. Germline CDR1 DFQATT, CDR2 SNEGSKA (reference sequence). The CDR3 loop spans 10 amino acids.

This chain connects TRBV2 to TRBJ1-5; D gene ambiguous. The V end lost 7 bases, the J end lost 6 bases, and 10 bases lay between the germline ends. CDR1 and CDR2 from the germline V gene are SNHLY and FYNNEI. This CDR3 has 12 residues. CDR3 region: CASTRFGQPQHF. CDR3 sequence (DNA): TGTGCCAGCACAAGGTTCGGTCAGCCCCAGCATTTT.

The chain is built from TRBV18 and TRBJ2-3; 8 positions match TRBD2. Germline V gene lookup returns CDR1 KGHSH and CDR2 LQKENI. V shed 1 base and J 4 bases; nucleotides not matched to a gene: 13. CDR3 length: 18 amino acids. The CDR3 DNA is TGTGCCAGCTCACCACGCCCCCCATCGACGGGAGGGCCAGATACGCAGTATTTT. Its protein product is CASSPRPPSTGGPDTQYF.

The table lists this clonotype with a count of one. In nucleotides, the CDR3 is TGCGCCAGCAGCTTGATGGTAGTGGGGCTAGTTTACGAGCAGTACGTC. This encodes CASSLMVVGLVYEQYV. The chain has TRBV5-1 and TRBJ2-7, with D perhaps TRBD1 (5 bases). The V end lost 1 base, the J end lost 4 bases, and 18 bases lay between the germline ends. The CDR3 runs 16 residues. The V gene's germline CDR1 is SGHRS and CDR2 YFSETQ.

The rearrangement uses TRBV6-5 and TRBJ1-6; D perhaps matches TRBD1 (6 bases). Per germline, CDR1 MNHEY and CDR2 SVGAGI. The CDR3 extends over 15 amino acids. V lost 0 bases to trimming and J lost 6 bases, with 9 bases between them. The CDR3 bases are TGTGCCAGCAGTTACTCGACAGGTCTTAATTCACCCCTCCACTTT. Protein: CASSYSTGLNSPLHF.

The gene calls are TRBV6-6 and TRBJ2-3; 8 bases map to TRBD2. CDR1 and CDR2 (germline): MNHNY, SVGAGI (reference sequence). The trim removed 8 bases at V and 4 bases at J, leaving 5 bases unmatched. The CDR3 spans 13 residues. Written as DNA, the CDR3 is TGTGCCAGCCGGGGGGGCCTCCCAGATACGCAGTATTTT. Amino acids: CASRGGLPDTQYF.

This sequence joins TRBV13 and TRBJ2-3; D gene uncertain. V was clipped by 0 bases and J by 6 bases, with 7 bases between them. The germline gives CDR1 PRHDT, CDR2 FYEKMQ (reference sequence). This CDR3 contains 13 residues. The CDR3 loop reads CASSLGEIDTQYF. DNA of the CDR3: TGTGCCAGCAGCTTAGGGGAGATCGATACGCAGTATTTT. The entire variable domain, with the rest obtained from reference TRBV13 and TRBJ2-3, is as follows: AAGVIQSPRHLIKEKRETATLKCYPIPRHDTVYWYQQGPGQDPQFLISFYEKMQSDKGSIPDRFSAQQFSDYHSELNMSSLELGDSALYFCASSLGEIDTQYFGPGTRLTVL.

This chain uses TRBV28 with TRBJ2-1; possibly TRBD2 for D (5 bases). V dropped 2 bases and J dropped 4 bases, with 6 bases sitting between them. Germline-derived CDR1 and CDR2 are MDHEN and SYDVKM. The CDR3 contains 13 residues. The CDR3 nucleotides are TGTGCCAGCAGTTTAAGCGGATACAATGAGCAGTTCTTC. It specifies CASSLSGYNEQFF.

The gene calls are TRBV10-3 and TRBJ2-6, with 8 bases lining up with TRBD1. The germline CDR1 and CDR2 sequences are ENHRY and SYGVKD. Trimming took 9 bases from V and 0 from J; bases not matched to a gene: 7. The CDR3 runs 16 residues. The CDR3 sequence: CAIPGQASSGANVLTF. The CDR3 DNA is TGTGCCATTCCGGGACAGGCGAGCTCTGGGGCCAACGTCCTGACTTTC.

This clonotype has only one observation. The chain recombines TRBV14 with TRBJ2-6, with D uncertain. The CDR3 is 16 amino acids. V lost 4 bases to trimming and J lost 2 bases, with 12 bases between them. Germline V CDR1 and CDR2: SGHDN, FVKESK. The CDR3 nucleotides are TGTGCCAGCAGCCCCCCTAAAATCGCTGGGGCCAACGTCCTGACTTTC. It codes for CASSPPKIAGANVLTF.

The chain employs TRBV28 and TRBJ2-7; 7 nucleotides align to TRBD1. The V segment lost 10 bases and the J segment 4 bases; nucleotides outside the gene matches: 7. Germline CDR1 and CDR2: MDHEN and SYDVKM. The CDR3 totals 12 residues. Here the CDR3 reads CATRQGPYEQYF. CDR3 DNA sequence: TGTGCCACCCGACAGGGCCCTTACGAGCAGTACTTC.